The 17 T cell receptor beta chains listed next were all sequenced from one sample in a study of radiotherapy plus CTLA-4 blockade in lung cancer. The table came from immunoSEQ multiplex PCR; TCRdb's copy has only in-frame clones and leaves some out. The repertoire holds roughly 110,000 clones, about 83% seen once, with over 2% in the top ten. Source: peripheral blood, taken from a patient treated with radiotherapy plus ipilimumab. All receptors come from a human donor with non-small cell lung cancer that progressed on radiotherapy plus ipilimumab. Some clones in this sample may be carry-over from other donors' samples.

This clone was found once. This chain uses TRBV7-3 with TRBJ2-2, with D hard to call. This CDR3 comprises 13 residues. CDR1 is SGHTA and CDR2 is FQGTGA in the germline V gene. V lost 2 bases to trimming and J lost 6 bases, with 7 bases between them. The CDR3 loop reads CASSLAPAGELFF. CDR3 bases: TGTGCCAGCAGCTTAGCGCCCGCCGGGGAGCTGTTTTTT.

V usage is TRBV6-5 and J usage is TRBJ2-1; D is uncertain. The CDR3 covers 15 residues. Trimming removed 8 bases at V and 4 bases at J, with 18 bases between. CDR1 and CDR2 from the germline V gene are MNHEY and SVGAGI. Here the CDR3 reads CASVSLSFPYNEQFF. DNA of the CDR3: TGTGCCAGCGTGTCCCTATCCTTCCCATACAATGAGCAGTTCTTC.

The gene calls are TRBV14 and TRBJ1-2; 8 bases agree with TRBD1. Trimming took 0 bases from V and 6 from J; bases not matched to a gene: 12. The germline V gene encodes CDR1 SGHDN and CDR2 FVKESK. The CDR3 sequence is 17 residues long. The CDR3 DNA reads TGTGCCAGCAGCCAAGATCAGATCAGGGGGCCCTTGAATGGCTACACCTTC. Translating gives CASSQDQIRGPLNGYTF.

The chain joins TRBV7-2 to TRBJ2-3; D gene uncertain. In germline, CDR1 is SGHTA, CDR2 FQGNSA. Trimming took off 0 bases at V and 1 base at J, with 8 bases between the two ends. The CDR3 runs 15 residues. The CDR3 protein is CASSLAGRGTDTQYF. The CDR3 region has the DNA TGTGCCAGCAGCTTAGCGGGAAGGGGCACAGATACGCAGTATTTT.

This clone was counted between two and nine times. The chain is built from TRBV4-2 and TRBJ2-1, with D tentatively TRBD2 (5 bases). V lost 0 bases, J lost 9 bases, and 12 bases lay in between. The CDR3 sequence is 14 residues long. Germline V lookup: CDR1 LGHNA, CDR2 YNFKEQ. The CDR3 is CASSQDGERTEQFF. The CDR3 DNA sequence: TGTGCCAGCAGCCAAGATGGGGAGCGGACTGAGCAGTTCTTC.

The rearrangement uses TRBV7-8 and TRBJ2-2, with no clear D. Looked up from germline, CDR1 is SGHVS and CDR2 is FQNEAQ. V was pared by 4 bases and J by 4 bases, with 22 bases between. This CDR3 contains 18 residues. The CDR3 spells CASSSHLELELSTGELFF. The CDR3 region has the DNA TGTGCCAGCAGCTCTCATCTCGAGCTAGAGCTGAGCACCGGGGAGCTGTTTTTT.

This chain uses TRBV5-6 with TRBJ1-1, with D uncertain. V lost 3 bases and J lost 0, with 12 bases in between. Germline CDR1 and CDR2: SGHDT and YYEEEE. The CDR3 spans 15 residues. The CDR3 protein is CASSSTDVLNTEAFF. Here the CDR3 DNA reads TGTGCCAGCAGCTCGACCGATGTCCTGAACACTGAAGCTTTCTTT.

This chain uses TRBV7-2 with TRBJ1-5, with D perhaps TRBD1 (6 bases). Trimming shortened V by 1 base and J by 7 bases, and 14 bases separated the two germline ends. Germline assignment: CDR1 SGHTA and CDR2 FQGNSA. The CDR3 runs 15 residues. CDR3 nucleotides: TGTGCCAGCAGCTTAGGGGGGGCCGTCAGGCAGCCCCAGCATTTT. Residues: CASSLGGAVRQPQHF.

This chain joins TRBV5-4 and TRBJ2-2; D is undetermined. The CDR3 has 14 amino acids. V was clipped by 0 bases and J by 0 bases, with 3 bases between them. From germline, CDR1 is SGHNT and CDR2 YYREEE (reference sequence). This CDR3 reads CASSLVANTGELFF. Here the CDR3 DNA reads TGTGCCAGCAGCTTGGTGGCGAACACCGGGGAGCTGTTTTTT.

This chain joins TRBV9 and TRBJ2-2; no clear D gene. The ends were cut back, 2 bases at V and 5 bases at J, with 4 bases in the middle. CDR1 and CDR2 (germline): SGDLS, YYNGEE. The CDR3 consists of 12 residues. DNA for the CDR3: TGTGCCAGCAGCGTCCCAACCGGGGAGCTGTTTTTT. This encodes CASSVPTGELFF.

The chain combines TRBV6-5 with TRBJ2-7, with 8 bases that match TRBD2. Trimming cost V 4 bases and J 3 bases; bases outside gene matches: 2. Germline V gives CDR1 MNHEY, CDR2 SVGAGI. The CDR3 loop spans 13 amino acids. CDR3 bases: TGTGCCAGCAGTTGGGGGACTAGCTACGAGCAGTACTTC. Translation: CASSWGTSYEQYF.

This clone came up once. This chain uses TRBV6-1 with TRBJ1-4, with D maybe TRBD1 (5 bases). Trimming cost V 2 bases and J 7 bases, with 14 bases left between them. This CDR3 contains 15 residues. In germline, CDR1 is MNHNS, CDR2 SASEGT. CDR3 DNA: TGTGCCAGCAGTGAAAAGAGGGGAGAGGGTGAAAAACTGTTTTTT. This encodes CASSEKRGEGEKLFF.

This clone was counted between two and nine times. The gene calls are TRBV18 and TRBJ1-2; D might be TRBD1 (5 bases). Trimming stripped 2 bases from V and 4 bases from J, with 5 bases between. Germline values: CDR1 KGHSH, CDR2 LQKENI. This CDR3 contains 12 residues. CDR3 DNA: TGTGCCAGCTCACCAGGGGGCTATGGCTACACCTTC. It specifies CASSPGGYGYTF.

CDR3 sequence: CGAGNTGELFF. Written as DNA, the CDR3 is TGTGGCGCGGGGAACACCGGGGAGCTGTTTTTT. The chain combines TRBV2 with TRBJ2-2; D might be TRBD2 (5 bases). Germline lookup yields CDR1 SNHLY and CDR2 FYNNEI. The CDR3 spans 11 residues.

The table lists this clone with a few counts. This rearrangement joins TRBV14 to TRBJ1-2; D ambiguous. There are 13 residues in the CDR3. Trimming cost V 2 bases and J 6 bases, with 10 bases left between them. CDR1 and CDR2 (germline): SGHDN, FVKESK. As DNA, the CDR3 is TGTGCCAGCAGCCAACCTGGGGTGCATGGCTACACCTTC. Translating gives CASSQPGVHGYTF. The full variable domain, in which reference TRBV14 and TRBJ1-2 provide the parts outside the CDR3, is EAGVTQFPSHSVIEKGQTVTLRCDPISGHDNLYWYRRVMGKEIKFLLHFVKESKQDESGMPNNRFLAERTGGTYSTLKVQPAELEDSGVYFCASSQPGVHGYTFGSGTRLTVV.

This clone showed up just once. The V call is TRBV9, the J call TRBJ2-5; possible D gene TRBD1, 7 bases. Trimming removed 4 bases at V and 4 bases at J, with 17 bases between. The germline V gene encodes CDR1 SGDLS and CDR2 YYNGEE. The length of the CDR3 is 15 residues. CDR3 in DNA: TGTGCCAGCAGCCCTCAGGGGGGCAGGAGAGAGACCCAGTACTTC. Amino acids: CASSPQGGRRETQYF.

This chain links TRBV29-1 with TRBJ2-2; D unclear. Looked up from germline, CDR1 is SQVTM and CDR2 is ANQGSEA. This CDR3 spans 13 amino acids. Trimming cost V 2 bases and J 4 bases, with 8 bases left between them. CDR3 in DNA: TGCAGCGTTGAAACACAGCGCACCGGGGAGCTGTTTTTT. Its translation: CSVETQRTGELFF.